This T cell receptor (beta chain) derives from a study of shared clonotypes between healthy human individuals. Germline loops: CDR1 ENHRY, CDR2 SYGVKD. The V segment lost 3 bases and the J segment 6 bases; nucleotides outside the gene matches: 12. This CDR3 is built from 17 residues. Some clones are missing from TCRdb's copy, which holds only in-frame ones; the method was immunoSEQ multiplex PCR. This repertoire shows about 1.1 million clones, approximately 75% found once; its top ten account for roughly 0.82%. This clone occurred once. The V call is TRBV10-3, the J call TRBJ1-5; 9 positions agree with TRBD1. The sample was memory CD4+ T cells from PBMCs. Subset given: CD45RA-negative fraction. This clonotype was sampled from a man in his late teens or twenties in good health. Some clones in this sample may be carry-over from other donors' samples. The DNA of the CDR3 is TGTGCCATCAGTGAATCCGGACGGACAGGGGCCACTCAGCCCCAGCATTTT. This codes for CAISESGRTGATQPQHF.